This entry lists 17 T cell receptor beta chains sequenced from one sample in a study of shared clonotypes between healthy human individuals. The protocol was immunoSEQ multiplex PCR, while the TCRdb copy is restricted to in-frame clones and leaves out a portion. The sample includes about 2.4 million clones, just over 90% of them seen just once. The specimen sequenced was naive CD4+ T cells sorted from blood. Subset specified: CD45RA+ positively selected. The receptors here all came from a young man in good health.

This chain uses TRBV11-2 with TRBJ2-5, with 12 positions matching TRBD2. In germline, CDR1 is SGHAT, CDR2 FQNNGV. The CDR3 extends over 15 amino acids. With V trimmed by 5 bases and J by 5 bases, 6 bases remained unmatched. The CDR3 spells CASSPTSGSGETQYF. In DNA, the CDR3 is TGTGCCAGCAGCCCGACTAGCGGGAGTGGGGAGACCCAGTACTTC.

The chain carries TRBV10-3 and TRBJ1-1; tentative D call: TRBD1 (6 bases). The CDR3 consists of 14 residues. Germline V gene data show CDR1 as ENHRY and CDR2 as SYGVKD. V was shortened by 4 bases and J by 2 bases, with 11 bases between the two germline ends. CDR3 in DNA: TGTGCCATCAGTGTGCCGGGGGCCAACACTGAAGCTTTCTTT. It translates to CAISVPGANTEAFF.

The rearrangement links TRBV5-1 to TRBJ2-7; D unclear. The germline CDR1 and CDR2 sequences are SGHRS and YFSETQ. With 4 bases removed from V and 6 bases from J, the gap between germline ends came to 20 bases. The CDR3 has 15 amino acids. The CDR3 protein is CASSRLQEMGGEQYF. In DNA, the CDR3 is TGCGCCAGCAGCCGACTCCAGGAGATGGGTGGCGAGCAGTACTTC.

The J gene is TRBJ1-6, the V gene TRBV7-9; D gene uncertain. This CDR3 has 18 residues. Germline-derived CDR1 and CDR2 are SEHNR and FQNEAQ (reference sequence). Trimming shortened V by 5 bases and J by 0 bases, and 17 bases separated the two germline ends. For the CDR3, the DNA is TGTGCCAGCAGCCCCGGGATCTCGATAAGCTCCTATAATTCACCCCTCCACTTT. Translated: CASSPGISISSYNSPLHF.

The chain employs TRBV7-6 and TRBJ2-3; no firm D call. The CDR3 loop spans 15 amino acids. Germline values: CDR1 SGHVS, CDR2 FNYEAQ. The V end lost 4 bases, the J end lost 0 bases, and 11 bases lay between the germline ends. The CDR3 region has the DNA TGTGCCAGCAGCTCTTTGGGTTCTAGCACAGATACGCAGTATTTT. As protein: CASSSLGSSTDTQYF.

The CDR3 is CASSPPRGGEETQYF. DNA of the CDR3: TGTGCCAGCTCACCCCCTCGAGGGGGCGAGGAGACCCAGTACTTC. V gene TRBV18 combines with J gene TRBJ2-5; TRBD1 aligns across 7 bases. Germline V gene sequence: CDR1 KGHSH, CDR2 LQKENI. The CDR3 covers 15 residues. J gave up 5 bases and V 3 bases, and 9 bases lay outside the gene matches.

This sequence joins TRBV15 and TRBJ2-1; no reliable D call. This CDR3 spans 15 amino acids. V lost 1 base, J lost 9 bases, and 16 bases lay in between. Germline-derived CDR1 and CDR2 are LNHNV and YYDKDF (reference sequence). CDR3 amino acids: CATSRGGGVRFEQFF. CDR3 in DNA: TGTGCCACCAGCAGAGGGGGTGGAGTCAGGTTTGAGCAGTTCTTC.

V usage is TRBV20-1 and J usage is TRBJ2-1, with D unclear. Trimming cost V 4 bases and J 9 bases, with 10 bases left between them. CDR1 is DFQATT, CDR2 SNEGSKA, per germline (reference sequence). CDR3 length equals 11 residues. CDR3 in amino acids: CSAKLDSEQFF. Here the CDR3 DNA reads TGCAGTGCTAAGCTAGATTCTGAGCAGTTCTTC.

CDR3 loop: CASGRSNQPQHF. The CDR3 bases are TGTGCCAGCGGTCGGAGCAATCAGCCCCAGCATTTT. V gene TRBV6-5 combines with J gene TRBJ1-5; no definite D call. Trimming removed 8 bases from V and 1 base from J, with 6 bases in between. The CDR3 spans 12 residues. The germline V gene encodes CDR1 MNHEY and CDR2 SVGAGI.

The chain joins TRBV19 to TRBJ2-5; 10 nucleotides line up with TRBD2. Germline CDR1 reads LNHDA; CDR2 reads SQIVND (reference sequence). With V trimmed by 5 bases and J by 4 bases, 16 bases remained unmatched. This CDR3 region has 18 residues. CDR3 sequence reads: CASSVNGPGTSDLETQYF. The DNA for the CDR3 is TGTGCCAGTAGTGTTAATGGCCCCGGGACTAGCGATTTAGAGACCCAGTACTTC.

The V and J genes are TRBV9 and TRBJ2-3; D is unclear. Between the trimmed V and J ends, which lost 3 bases and 2 bases, there was a span of 10 bases. Germline V CDR1 and CDR2: SGDLS, YYNGEE. This CDR3 comprises 14 residues. Here the CDR3 reads CASSASHPTDTQYF. DNA for the CDR3: TGTGCCAGCAGCGCGTCACACCCCACAGATACGCAGTATTTT.

V usage is TRBV2 and J usage is TRBJ2-2; TRBD1 matches 9 bases. The CDR3 totals 18 residues. V was clipped by 10 bases and J by 4 bases; unmatched bases: 19. Germline V gives CDR1 SNHLY, CDR2 FYNNEI. CDR3 DNA sequence: TGTGCCACCCCCTGGGCCCCCGGGACAGGGAAGTCCACCGGGGAGCTGTTTTTT. Translating it yields CATPWAPGTGKSTGELFF.

The V call is TRBV11-2, the J call TRBJ1-5; 7 bases align to TRBD1. The CDR3 is made up of 15 amino acids. Germline V gives CDR1 SGHAT, CDR2 FQNNGV. The ends lost 3 bases at V and 3 bases at J; junction bases unmatched: 5. DNA for the CDR3: TGTGCCAGCAGCTTTGCTGGGACAGTCAATCAGCCCCAGCATTTT. Encoded protein: CASSFAGTVNQPQHF. The entire variable domain, with the rest obtained from reference TRBV11-2 and TRBJ1-5, is as follows: EAGVAQSPRYKIIEKRQSVAFWCNPISGHATLYWYQQILGQGPKLLIQFQNNGVVDDSQLPKDRFSAERLKGVDSTLKIQPAKLEDSAVYLCASSFAGTVNQPQHFGDGTRLSIL.

The V gene is TRBV10-3, the J gene TRBJ2-5; 7 bases agree with TRBD2. Trimming took 6 bases from V and 5 from J; bases not matched to a gene: 9. CDR3 length: 14 residues. The germline V gene encodes CDR1 ENHRY and CDR2 SYGVKD. The CDR3 coding sequence is TGTGCCATCAGGGGGACTACCCAAGGGGAGACCCAGTACTTC. Amino acids: CAIRGTTQGETQYF.

Concerning this clone itself: This CDR3 is also generated by other DNA sequences in the sample. This chain links TRBV9 with TRBJ1-4; maybe TRBD1 (5 bases). Germline-derived CDR1 and CDR2 are SGDLS and YYNGEE. V shed 0 bases and J shed 8 bases, with 14 bases lying between them. This CDR3 is built from 15 residues. The CDR3 protein is CASSVEGQGGEKLFF. In DNA form, the CDR3 reads TGTGCCAGCAGCGTAGAGGGGCAGGGCGGCGAAAAACTGTTTTTT.

The chain recombines TRBV18 with TRBJ1-5; D is perhaps TRBD1 (6 bases). Germline V gene sequence: CDR1 KGHSH, CDR2 LQKENI. The CDR3 covers 14 residues. The V and J ends lost 6 bases and 0 bases respectively, with 9 bases between them. Here the CDR3 DNA reads TGTGCCAGCTCGCGGACAGATAGCAATCAGCCCCAGCATTTT. This gives the protein CASSRTDSNQPQHF.

The chain joins TRBV7-8 to TRBJ2-1; either TRBD1 or TRBD2 may supply D (5 bases each). Trimming cost V 6 bases and J 3 bases, with 15 bases left between them. This CDR3 has 15 residues. CDR1 and CDR2 from the germline V gene are SGHVS and FQNEAQ. The CDR3 nucleotides read TGTGCCAGCAGTCACCGGGACGAATTCTACAATGAGCAGTTCTTC. The encoded protein is CASSHRDEFYNEQFF.